A single T cell receptor beta chain is shown here with its context. Method: immunoSEQ multiplex PCR; TCRdb's copy keeps in-frame clones and lacks some. The sample contains 300,000 to 400,000 clones, 88% of which appear only once. This specimen belongs to a study of blood T cell repertoires in COVID-19. The CDR3 length is 13 residues. V lost 2 bases, J lost 2 bases, and 6 bases lay in between. Germline lookup yields CDR1 MNHEY and CDR2 SVGEGT. Donors were grouped by their self-reported clinical history. V usage is TRBV6-2 or TRBV6-3 and J usage is TRBJ1-1; no definite D call. Sequenced: PBMCs or T cells enriched from blood (not recorded which). This receptor was taken from a woman aged 25 to 39 with acute COVID-19. The CDR3 sequence: CASSYDFNTEAFF. Written as DNA, the CDR3 is TGTGCCAGCAGTTACGACTTTAACACTGAAGCTTTCTTT.